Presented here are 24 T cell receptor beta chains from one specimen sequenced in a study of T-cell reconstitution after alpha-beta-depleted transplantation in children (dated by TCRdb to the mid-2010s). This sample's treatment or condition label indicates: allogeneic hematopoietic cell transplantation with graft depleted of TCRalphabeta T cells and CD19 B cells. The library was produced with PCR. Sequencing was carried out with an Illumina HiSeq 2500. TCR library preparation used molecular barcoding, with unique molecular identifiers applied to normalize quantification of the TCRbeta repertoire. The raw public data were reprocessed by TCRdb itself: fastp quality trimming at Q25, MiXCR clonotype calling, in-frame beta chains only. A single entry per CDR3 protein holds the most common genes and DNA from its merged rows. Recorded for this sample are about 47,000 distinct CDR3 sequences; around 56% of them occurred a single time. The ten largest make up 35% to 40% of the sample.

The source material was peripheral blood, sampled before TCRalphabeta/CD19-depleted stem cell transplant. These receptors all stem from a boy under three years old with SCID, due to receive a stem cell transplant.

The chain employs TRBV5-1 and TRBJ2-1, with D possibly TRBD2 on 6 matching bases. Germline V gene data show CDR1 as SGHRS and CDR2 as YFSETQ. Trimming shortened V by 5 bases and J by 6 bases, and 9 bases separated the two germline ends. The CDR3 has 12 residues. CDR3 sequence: CASRAGSNEQFF. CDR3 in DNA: TGCGCCAGCAGGGCCGGGAGCAATGAGCAGTTCTTC. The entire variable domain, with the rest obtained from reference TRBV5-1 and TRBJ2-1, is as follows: KAGVTQTPRYLIKTRGQQVTLSCSPISGHRSVSWYQQTPGQGLQFLFEYFSETQRNKGNFPGRFSGRQFSNSRSEMNVSTLELGDSALYLCASRAGSNEQFFGPGTRLTVL.

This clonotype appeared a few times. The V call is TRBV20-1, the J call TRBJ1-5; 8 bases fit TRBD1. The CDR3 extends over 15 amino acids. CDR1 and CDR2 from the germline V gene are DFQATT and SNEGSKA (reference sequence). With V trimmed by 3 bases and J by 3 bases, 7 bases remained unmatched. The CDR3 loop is CSARGSGGLNQPQHF. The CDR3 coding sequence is TGCAGTGCTAGGGGGTCAGGGGGCCTCAATCAGCCCCAGCATTTT.

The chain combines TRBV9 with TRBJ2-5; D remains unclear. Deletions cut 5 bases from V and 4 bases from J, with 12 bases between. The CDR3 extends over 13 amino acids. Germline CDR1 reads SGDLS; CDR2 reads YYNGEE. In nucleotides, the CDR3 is TGTGCCAGCAGTTCGTCGGTGGGAGAGACCCAGTACTTC. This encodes CASSSSVGETQYF.

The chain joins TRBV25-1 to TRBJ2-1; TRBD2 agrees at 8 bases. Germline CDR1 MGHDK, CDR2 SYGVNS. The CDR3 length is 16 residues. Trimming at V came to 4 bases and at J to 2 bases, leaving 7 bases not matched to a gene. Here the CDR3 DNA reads TGTGCCAGCAGTGCGCCGGGGGGGCTAGCCTACAATGAGCAGTTCTTC. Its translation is CASSAPGGLAYNEQFF. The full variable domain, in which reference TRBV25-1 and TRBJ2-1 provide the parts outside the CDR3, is EADIYQTPRYLVIGTGKKITLECSQTMGHDKMYWYQQDPGMELHLIHYSYGVNSTEKGDLSSESTVSRIRTEHFPLTLESARPSHTSQYLCASSAPGGLAYNEQFFGPGTRLTVL.

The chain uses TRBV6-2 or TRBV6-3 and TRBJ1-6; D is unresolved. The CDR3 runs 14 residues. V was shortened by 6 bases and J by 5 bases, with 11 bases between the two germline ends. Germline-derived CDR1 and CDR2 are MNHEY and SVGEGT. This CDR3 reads CASSPTGDNSPLHF. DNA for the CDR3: TGTGCCAGCAGCCCGACGGGCGATAATTCACCCCTCCACTTT.

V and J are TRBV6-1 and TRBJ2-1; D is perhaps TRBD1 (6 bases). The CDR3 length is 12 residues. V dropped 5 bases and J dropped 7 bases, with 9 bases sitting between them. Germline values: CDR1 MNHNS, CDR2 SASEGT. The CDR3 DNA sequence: TGTGCCAGCAGTCTCACAGGGAATGAGCAGTTCTTC. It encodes CASSLTGNEQFF.

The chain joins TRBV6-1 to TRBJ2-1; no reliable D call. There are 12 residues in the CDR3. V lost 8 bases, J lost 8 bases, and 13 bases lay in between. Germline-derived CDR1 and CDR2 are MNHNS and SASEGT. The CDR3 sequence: CASEGGVDEQFF. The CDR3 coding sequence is TGTGCCAGCGAAGGTGGGGTCGATGAGCAGTTCTTC.

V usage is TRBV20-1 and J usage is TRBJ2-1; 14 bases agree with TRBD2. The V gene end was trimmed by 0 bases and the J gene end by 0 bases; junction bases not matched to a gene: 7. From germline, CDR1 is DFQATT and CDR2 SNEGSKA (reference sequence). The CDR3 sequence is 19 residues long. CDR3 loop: CSARDLRTSGGSSYNEQFF. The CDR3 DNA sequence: TGCAGTGCTAGAGACCTTAGGACTAGCGGGGGGAGCTCCTACAATGAGCAGTTCTTC.

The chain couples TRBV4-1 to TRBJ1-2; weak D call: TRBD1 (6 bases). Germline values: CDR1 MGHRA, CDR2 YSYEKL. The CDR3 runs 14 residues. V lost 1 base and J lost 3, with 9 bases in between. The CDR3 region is CASSQGAGDYGYTF. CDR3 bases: TGCGCCAGCAGCCAAGGGGCAGGGGACTATGGCTACACCTTC.

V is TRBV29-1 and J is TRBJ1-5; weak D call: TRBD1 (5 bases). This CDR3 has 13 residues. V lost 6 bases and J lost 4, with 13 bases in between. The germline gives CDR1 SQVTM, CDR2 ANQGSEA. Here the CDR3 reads CSVGGQGNQPQHF. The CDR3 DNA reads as TGCAGCGTGGGCGGGCAGGGAAATCAGCCCCAGCATTTT.

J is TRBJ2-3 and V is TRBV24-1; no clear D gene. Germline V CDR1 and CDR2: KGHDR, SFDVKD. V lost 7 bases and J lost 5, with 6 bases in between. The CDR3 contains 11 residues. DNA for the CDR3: TGTGCCACCAGGAAAGAAGATACGCAGTATTTT. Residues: CATRKEDTQYF.

The CDR3 loop reads CASSLDAGSYNEQFF. CDR3 bases: TGTGCCAGCAGCTTAGATGCGGGATCGTACAATGAGCAGTTCTTC. V and J are TRBV11-2 and TRBJ2-1; tentative D call: TRBD2 (6 bases). Deletions cut 0 bases from V and 4 bases from J, with 10 bases between. The CDR3 is 15 amino acids. Germline loops: CDR1 SGHAT, CDR2 FQNNGV. Together with reference TRBV11-2 and TRBJ2-1, the CDR3 gives the full variable domain: EAGVAQSPRYKIIEKRQSVAFWCNPISGHATLYWYQQILGQGPKLLIQFQNNGVVDDSQLPKDRFSAERLKGVDSTLKIQPAKLEDSAVYLCASSLDAGSYNEQFFGPGTRLTVL.

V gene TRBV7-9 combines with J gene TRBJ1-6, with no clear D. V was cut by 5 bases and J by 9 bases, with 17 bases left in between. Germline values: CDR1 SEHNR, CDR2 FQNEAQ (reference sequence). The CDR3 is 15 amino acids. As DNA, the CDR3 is TGTGCCAGCAGCCCCCCCGGAGGCTGGGGTTCACCCCTCCACTTT. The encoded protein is CASSPPGGWGSPLHF.

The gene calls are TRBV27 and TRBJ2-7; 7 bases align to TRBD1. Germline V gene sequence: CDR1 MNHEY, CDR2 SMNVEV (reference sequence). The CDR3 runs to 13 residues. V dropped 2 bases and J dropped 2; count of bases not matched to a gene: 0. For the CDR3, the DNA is TGTGCCAGCAGTTTACAGGGGGCCTACGAGCAGTACTTC. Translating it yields CASSLQGAYEQYF.

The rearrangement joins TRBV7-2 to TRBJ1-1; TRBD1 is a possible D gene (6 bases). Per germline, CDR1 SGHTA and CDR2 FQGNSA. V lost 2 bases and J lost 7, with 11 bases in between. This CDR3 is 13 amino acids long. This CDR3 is CASSLPQGGEAFF. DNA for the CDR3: TGTGCCAGCAGCTTACCACAGGGAGGTGAAGCTTTCTTT.

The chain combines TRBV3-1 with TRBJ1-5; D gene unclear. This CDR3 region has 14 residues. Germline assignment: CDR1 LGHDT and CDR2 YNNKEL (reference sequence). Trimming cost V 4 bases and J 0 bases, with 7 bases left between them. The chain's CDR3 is CASSPGVSNQPQHF. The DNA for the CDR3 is TGTGCCAGCAGCCCCGGGGTTAGCAATCAGCCCCAGCATTTT.

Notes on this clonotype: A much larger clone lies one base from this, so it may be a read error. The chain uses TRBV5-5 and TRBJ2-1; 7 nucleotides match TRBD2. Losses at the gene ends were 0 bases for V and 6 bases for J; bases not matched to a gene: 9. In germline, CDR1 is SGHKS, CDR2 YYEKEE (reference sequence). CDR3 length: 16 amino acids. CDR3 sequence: CASSLAGGIGINEQFF. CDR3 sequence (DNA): TGTGCCAGCAGCTTGGCCGGGGGGATAGGAATCAATGAGCAGTTCTTC.

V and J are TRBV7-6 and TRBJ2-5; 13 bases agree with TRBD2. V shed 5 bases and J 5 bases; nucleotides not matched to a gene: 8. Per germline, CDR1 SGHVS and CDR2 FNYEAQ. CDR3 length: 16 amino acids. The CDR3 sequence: CASSPWTSGGTETQYF. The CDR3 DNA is TGTGCCAGCAGCCCTTGGACTAGCGGGGGAACTGAGACCCAGTACTTC.

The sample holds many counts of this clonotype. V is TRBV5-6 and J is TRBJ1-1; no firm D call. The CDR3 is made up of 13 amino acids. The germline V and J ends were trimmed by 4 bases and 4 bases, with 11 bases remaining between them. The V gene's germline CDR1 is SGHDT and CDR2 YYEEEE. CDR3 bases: TGTGCCAGCAGCCCGTCTTCGGGCACTGAAGCTTTCTTT. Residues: CASSPSSGTEAFF.

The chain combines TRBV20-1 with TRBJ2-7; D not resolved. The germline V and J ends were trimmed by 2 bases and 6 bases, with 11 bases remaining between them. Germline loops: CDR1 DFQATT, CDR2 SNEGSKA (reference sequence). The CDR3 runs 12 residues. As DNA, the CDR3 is TGCAGTGCTAGAATAAGTGGGCTCGAGCAGTACTTC. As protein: CSARISGLEQYF.

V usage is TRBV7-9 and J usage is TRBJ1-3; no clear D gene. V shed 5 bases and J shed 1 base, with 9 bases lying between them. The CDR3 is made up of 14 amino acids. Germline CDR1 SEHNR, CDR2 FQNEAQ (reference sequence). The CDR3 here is CASSKLGSGNTIYF. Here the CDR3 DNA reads TGTGCCAGCAGCAAGCTGGGGTCTGGAAACACCATATATTTT.

The CDR3 DNA reads as TGTGCCACCAGCAGCAGACAGGGGCTCACAGATACGCAGTATTTT. It specifies CATSSRQGLTDTQYF. The rearrangement joins TRBV15 to TRBJ2-3; 8 bases agree with TRBD1. Germline CDR1 and CDR2: LNHNV and YYDKDF (reference sequence). The CDR3 extends over 15 amino acids. V was clipped by 3 bases and J by 2 bases; unmatched bases: 4.

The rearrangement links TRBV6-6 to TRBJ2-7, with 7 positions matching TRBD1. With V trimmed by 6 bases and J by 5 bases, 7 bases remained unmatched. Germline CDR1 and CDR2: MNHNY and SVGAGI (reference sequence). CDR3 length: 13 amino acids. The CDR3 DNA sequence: TGTGCCAGCAGCCCGACAGGGTATGACGAGCAGTACTTC. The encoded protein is CASSPTGYDEQYF.

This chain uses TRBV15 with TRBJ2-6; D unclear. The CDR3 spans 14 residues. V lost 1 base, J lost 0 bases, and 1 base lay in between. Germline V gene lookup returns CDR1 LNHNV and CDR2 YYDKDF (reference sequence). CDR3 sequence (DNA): TGTGCCACCAGCAGAGCCTCTGGGGCCAACGTCCTGACTTTC. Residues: CATSRASGANVLTF.